This entry lists 23 T cell receptor beta chains sequenced from one sample in a study of T cell clonotyping in hematopoietic cell transplantation. Measured with immunoSEQ multiplex PCR; TCRdb has only the in-frame clones, and not every one. The table includes approximately 5,800 clones, 75% to 80% detected once. The specimen comprised peripheral blood mononuclear cells, sampled 30 days after allogeneic stem cell transplant. These receptors were collected from a male patient aged 55 to 69 who had an allogeneic stem cell transplant from an unrelated donor, so the T cells may come from the graft donor. Some clones in this sample may be carry-over from other donors' samples.

The chain links TRBV15 to TRBJ2-7, with 7 bases that match TRBD2. The V segment lost 0 bases and the J segment 2 bases; nucleotides outside the gene matches: 7. In germline, CDR1 is LNHNV, CDR2 YYDKDF (reference sequence). The length of the CDR3 is 16 residues. CDR3 sequence reads: CATSRDWGGSPYEQYF. The CDR3 region has the DNA TGTGCCACCAGCAGAGATTGGGGGGGGTCCCCCTACGAGCAGTACTTC.

As regards this clone: Other DNA sequences in this sample translate to the same CDR3. The CDR3 DNA reads TGTGCCAGCAGCTTAGGGGGCCGGGACACTGAAGCTTTCTTT. Residues: CASSLGGRDTEAFF. The genes are TRBV13 and TRBJ1-1; no clear D. This CDR3 is 14 amino acids long. V lost 0 bases and J 3 bases, leaving 8 bases between the germline ends. Per the germline V gene, CDR1 is PRHDT and CDR2 is FYEKMQ (reference sequence).

CDR3 in amino acids: CASSEAKNIQYF. CDR3 nucleotides: TGTGCCAGCAGTGAGGCCAAAAACATTCAGTACTTC. The chain joins TRBV27 to TRBJ2-4; D gene ambiguous. Trimming removed 5 bases at V and 1 base at J, with 3 bases between. From germline, CDR1 is MNHEY and CDR2 SMNVEV (reference sequence). This CDR3 contains 12 residues.

The chain has TRBV9 and TRBJ2-5; D might be TRBD1 (5 bases). Looked up from germline, CDR1 is SGDLS and CDR2 is YYNGEE. Trimming removed 4 bases from V and 6 bases from J, with 13 bases in between. The CDR3 loop spans 13 amino acids. CDR3 DNA sequence: TGTGCCAGCAGCTCAGGGTCTGGGCAGACCCAGTACTTC. Residues: CASSSGSGQTQYF.

The chain carries TRBV4-1 and TRBJ1-5; perhaps TRBD1 as D (5 bases). Trimming cost V 0 bases and J 2 bases, with 17 bases left between them. CDR3 length: 18 residues. Germline V gene sequence: CDR1 MGHRA, CDR2 YSYEKL. The CDR3 nucleotides read TGCGCCAGCAGCCAAGAGTCTTGGGCGGCGGGGGGCAATCAGCCCCAGCATTTT. It is translated as CASSQESWAAGGNQPQHF.

This clone was recorded once. The chain combines TRBV6-5 with TRBJ1-5; TRBD1 aligns across 10 bases. Germline values: CDR1 MNHEY, CDR2 SVGAGI. J was trimmed by 5 bases and V by 2 bases; bases with no gene match: 3. This CDR3 region has 15 residues. In DNA form, the CDR3 reads TGTGCCAGCAGTTACAGAGGGACAGGGGATCAGCCCCAGCATTTT. Protein product: CASSYRGTGDQPQHF.

The chain carries TRBV2 and TRBJ2-6, with 10 bases matching TRBD1. Trimming removed 1 base from V and 0 bases from J; junction bases left unmatched: 0. The CDR3 is 17 residues long. Germline V gene data show CDR1 as SNHLY and CDR2 as FYNNEI. CDR3 nucleotide sequence: TGTGCCAGCAGTGAAGGGACAGGGGGCTCTGGGGCCAACGTCCTGACTTTC. Its translation: CASSEGTGGSGANVLTF.

This chain joins TRBV2 and TRBJ1-2; 9 nucleotides agree with TRBD1. After removal of 6 bases from V and 4 bases from J, the junction contained 6 bases not matched to a gene. CDR1 is SNHLY and CDR2 is FYNNEI in the germline V gene. The CDR3 has 14 residues. The CDR3 is CASRPGQGSYGYTF. CDR3 in DNA: TGTGCCAGCAGACCCGGACAGGGGAGCTATGGCTACACCTTC.

The sample holds a few counts of this clone. The chain links TRBV7-8 to TRBJ2-1; the D gene is possibly TRBD1 (6 bases). Trimming left V 1 base short and J 2 bases short, with 9 bases between. CDR1 is SGHVS and CDR2 is FQNEAQ in the germline V gene. The CDR3 runs 15 residues. Here the CDR3 reads CASSLGRGAYNEQFF. The CDR3 DNA follows: TGTGCCAGCAGCTTAGGCAGGGGAGCCTACAATGAGCAGTTCTTC.

This clone is a singleton in its sample. The genes are TRBV21-1 and TRBJ2-5; the table's D call TRBD2 went unverified against the DNA. TRBV21-1 represents a pseudogene. CDR3 length: 16 residues. The DNA of the CDR3 is TGTGCCAGCAGCAAAGGCCAGCGGGGGGAACAAGAGACCCAGTACTTC. Translated, it gives CASSKGQRGEQETQYF.

The chain couples TRBV19 to TRBJ1-5; D is ambiguous. Trimming took 0 bases from V and 4 from J, leaving 10 bases between them. This CDR3 is built from 15 residues. Germline CDR1 and CDR2: LNHDA and SQIVND (reference sequence). CDR3 region: CASSIESRFNQPQHF. As DNA, the CDR3 is TGTGCCAGTAGTATAGAATCAAGGTTTAATCAGCCCCAGCATTTT.

The chain links TRBV5-1 to TRBJ1-1, with D possibly TRBD1 on 6 matching bases. CDR3 length: 15 residues. In germline, CDR1 is SGHRS, CDR2 YFSETQ. The V gene lost 0 bases and the J gene lost 1 base, with 10 bases spanning the gap. For the CDR3, the DNA is TGCGCCAGCAGCTTGGGCGGACAGTCGAACACTGAAGCTTTCTTT. Protein product: CASSLGGQSNTEAFF.

The chain carries TRBV6-6 and TRBJ1-2, with D unresolved. The CDR3 consists of 13 residues. CDR1 and CDR2 (germline): MNHNY, SVGAGI (reference sequence). V lost 10 bases and J 7 bases, leaving 19 bases between the germline ends. CDR3 sequence reads: CAIGRGRLGGYTF. The CDR3 bases are TGTGCCATCGGCCGGGGTCGTCTCGGTGGCTACACCTTC.

This rearrangement joins TRBV6-1 to TRBJ1-4, with TRBD1 matching 8 bases. Trimming took 4 bases from V and 7 from J; bases not matched to a gene: 11. Germline CDR1 is MNHNS and CDR2 is SASEGT. This CDR3 comprises 16 residues. CDR3 protein: CASSGLWAGGLEKLFF. The CDR3, as DNA: TGTGCCAGCAGTGGGTTGTGGGCAGGGGGCCTTGAAAAACTGTTTTTT.

The J gene is TRBJ2-7, the V gene TRBV11-3, with 9 bases identical to TRBD1. The germline V gene encodes CDR1 SGHNT and CDR2 YENEEA. The V segment lost 5 bases and the J segment 3 bases; nucleotides outside the gene matches: 8. The CDR3 has 15 amino acids. CDR3 nucleotide sequence: TGTGCCAGCAGCGCTTCACCGGGACAGGGCTACGAGCAGTACTTC. Translation: CASSASPGQGYEQYF.

V and J are TRBV6-5 and TRBJ1-4; D might be TRBD1 (5 bases). V lost 4 bases, J lost 3 bases, and 12 bases lay in between. CDR1 and CDR2 from the germline V gene are MNHEY and SVGAGI. The CDR3 is made up of 15 amino acids. This CDR3 is CASSFEGFSNEKLFF. For the CDR3, the DNA is TGTGCCAGCAGTTTCGAGGGGTTTTCTAATGAAAAACTGTTTTTT.

The gene calls are TRBV9 and TRBJ1-5; D remains ambiguous. This CDR3 is built from 14 residues. Germline V gene lookup returns CDR1 SGDLS and CDR2 YYNGEE. V was clipped by 0 bases and J by 2 bases, with 6 bases between them. CDR3 coding DNA: TGTGCCAGCAGCGTAGGCACAGGCAATCAGCCCCAGCATTTT. Its translation is CASSVGTGNQPQHF.

V gene TRBV5-1 combines with J gene TRBJ2-3, with D tentatively TRBD2 (7 bases). There are 14 residues in the CDR3. Germline V gene lookup returns CDR1 SGHRS and CDR2 YFSETQ. V dropped 2 bases and J dropped 4 bases, with 11 bases sitting between them. The CDR3 loop reads CASSLGGDADTQYF. The CDR3 nucleotides are TGCGCCAGCAGCTTAGGGGGGGATGCAGATACGCAGTATTTT.

The chain joins TRBV30 to TRBJ1-1; D uncertain. The germline V gene encodes CDR1 GTSNPN and CDR2 SVGIG (reference sequence). The V and J ends lost 2 bases and 2 bases respectively, with 9 bases between them. The CDR3 totals 13 residues. The DNA of the CDR3 is TGTGCCTGGAGTAGTACGCCAAACACTGAAGCTTTCTTT. It encodes CAWSSTPNTEAFF.

This chain connects TRBV7-3 to TRBJ2-2, with a tentative D call TRBD1 (5 bases). This CDR3 is 16 amino acids long. Germline CDR1 and CDR2: SGHTA and FQGTGA. V was trimmed by 1 base and J by 4 bases, leaving 13 bases between them. The CDR3 sequence is CASSLNWGRPTGELFF. Here the CDR3 DNA reads TGTGCCAGCAGCTTAAATTGGGGCAGGCCCACCGGGGAGCTGTTTTTT.

This chain uses TRBV6-1 with TRBJ2-7, with no clear D. The length of the CDR3 is 15 residues. Per the germline V gene, CDR1 is MNHNS and CDR2 is SASEGT. V was clipped by 1 base and J by 6 bases, with 16 bases between them. The CDR3 nucleotides read TGTGCCAGCAGTGAAGTAGGTGCCCCGAGGAGCGAGCAGTACTTC. This encodes CASSEVGAPRSEQYF.

This clone was detected a few times. The V call is TRBV6-5, the J call TRBJ1-6; the D is unclear. The germline V gene encodes CDR1 MNHEY and CDR2 SVGAGI. The CDR3 has 16 amino acids. V lost 0 bases and J lost 7, with 13 bases in between. The CDR3 protein is CASSYSNAAANSPLHF. In DNA form, the CDR3 reads TGTGCCAGCAGTTACTCAAATGCGGCAGCAAATTCACCCCTCCACTTT.

This clone was seen only a few times. The chain is built from TRBV4-1 and TRBJ2-1; D might be TRBD2 (5 bases). The CDR3 is 14 residues long. The germline V gene encodes CDR1 MGHRA and CDR2 YSYEKL. Trimming took off 0 bases at V and 12 bases at J, with 15 bases between the two ends. CDR3 protein: CASSQEEVFRGQFF. The CDR3 coding sequence is TGCGCCAGCAGCCAAGAGGAGGTTTTCCGTGGGCAGTTCTTC.